One sample yielded the 20 T cell receptor beta chains listed below, sequenced in a study of tumor-infiltrating lymphocytes in primary liver carcinoma. With a constant-region primer, TCR beta cDNA was made from around 520 ng of total RNA. ARM-PCR was slightly modified, and three nested multiplex PCR rounds with it gave rise to the TCR beta libraries. It was with TRBV1-TRBV30 forward primers and a C-beta reverse primer that the first two PCR rounds were run, at about 10 cycles each. One entry per CDR3 protein, called by TCRdb with MiXCR from the multiplex PCR reads. The sample shows approximately 110,000 distinct CDR3 sequences, 55% to 75% of them seen only once. For each extraction, RNA and DNA were obtained together from roughly 20-30 mg of unsorted bulk tissue. Sequenced input: liver tumor tissue from sampling region 1. Subset indicated: tumor region T1, superior pole. These TCRs come from a woman aged 60-75 years with primary liver carcinoma and hepatitis B virus infection.

The V gene is TRBV11-2, the J gene TRBJ2-7; 14 positions agree with TRBD2. V gave up 5 bases and J gave up 2 bases; unmatched junction bases: 11. The CDR3 is 18 amino acids. Germline CDR1 SGHAT, CDR2 FQNNGV. CDR3 DNA: TGTGCCAGCAGCAGGAGACTAGCGGGAGGGCAGAAACCCTACGAGCAGTACTTC. This sequence encodes CASSRRLAGGQKPYEQYF.

Points on this clonotype: Being one base from a much bigger clone, this may be a read error. The chain joins TRBV6-1 to TRBJ1-3, with a possible D match to TRBD1 (6 bases). Germline CDR1 MNHNS, CDR2 SASEGT. This CDR3 spans 16 amino acids. Trimming stripped 7 bases from V and 1 base from J, with 17 bases between. CDR3 protein: CASNPGQRMSGNTIYF. Here the CDR3 DNA reads TGTGCCAGCAACCCCGGACAGAGAATGTCTGGAAACACCATATATTTT.

Notes on this clonotype: A junction boundary mismatches the germline segment, possibly from a read error. The chain links TRBV7-8 to TRBJ2-2; the D is unclear. The V gene's germline CDR1 is SGHVS and CDR2 FQNEAQ. CDR3 length equals 16 residues. The CDR3 loop is CTSSSVRRTNTGELFF. CDR3 DNA sequence: TGTACCAGCAGCTCCGTCCGACGGACGAACACCGGGGAGCTGTTTTTT.

Comments on this clonotype: This clone may be a read error of a much larger clone one base away. J is TRBJ1-4 and V is TRBV6-5, with D unresolved. V gave up 4 bases and J gave up 7 bases, with 13 bases separating them. The CDR3 runs to 14 residues. The germline V gene encodes CDR1 MNHEY and CDR2 SVGAGI. Here the CDR3 DNA reads TGTGCCAGCAGTTTCGTGTGGGGAGGTGAAAAACTGTTTTTT. Protein: CASSFVWGGEKLFF.

Within the sample, this clonotype is large. This chain uses TRBV11-2 with TRBJ1-2; D remains ambiguous. V dropped 1 base and J dropped 7 bases, with 10 bases sitting between them. The CDR3 totals 13 residues. Germline loops: CDR1 SGHAT, CDR2 FQNNGV. The CDR3 nucleotides read TGTGCCAGCAGCTTAGGGGCCGGTTTTGGCTACACCTTC. Encoded protein: CASSLGAGFGYTF.

Concerning this clonotype itself: One base away lies a much larger clone, so this may be a sequencing read error. This chain joins TRBV29-1 and TRBJ2-3; D not resolved. The germline V gene encodes CDR1 SQVTM and CDR2 ANQGSEA. This CDR3 is 13 amino acids long. With 4 bases removed from V and 2 bases from J, the gap between germline ends came to 10 bases. CDR3 nucleotide sequence: TGCAGCGTTGGGTGGAGACTCACAGATACGCAGTATTTT. This translates into CSVGWRLTDTQYF.

A remark on this clonotype: This CDR3 fails to terminate in the conserved phenylalanine or tryptophan, so it likely reflects a read error. The chain joins TRBV5-1 to TRBJ2-5, with a possible D match to TRBD2 (6 bases). The ends were cut back, 1 base at V and 6 bases at J, with 22 bases in the middle. There are 17 residues in the CDR3. In germline, CDR1 is SGHRS, CDR2 YFSETQ. DNA for the CDR3: TGCGCCAGCAGCTTGTTATTCCACGGGAGAGGGGAGAAGACCCAGTACTCC. Amino acids: CASSLLFHGRGEKTQYS.

A word on this clonotype: The CDR3 carries no conserved terminal phenylalanine or tryptophan, so it likely arises from a read error. Because the CDR3's place on the DNA is in doubt, the DNA is left out and the CDR3 is given as listed by TCRdb. V and J are TRBV11-2 and TRBJ1-6; TRBD1, as called in the table, went unchecked against the DNA. The CDR3 spans 8 amino acids, including both terminal residues. Germline V gives CDR1 SGHAT, CDR2 FQNNGV. The chain's CDR3 is CASSLEPG.

A note on this clonotype: No conserved phenylalanine or tryptophan is present at the end of the CDR3, so a read error is the likely explanation. The genes are TRBV4-1 and TRBJ2-1; maybe TRBD2 (6 bases). Germline CDR1 and CDR2: MGHRA and YSYEKL. The CDR3 contains 15 residues. V lost 0 bases to trimming and J lost 10 bases, with 16 bases between them. The CDR3 protein is CASSQEAGTPLEQFL. For the CDR3, the DNA is TGCGCCAGCAGCCAAGAGGCCGGGACTCCCCTGGAGCAGTTCTTG.

This clonotype was counted a single time. J is TRBJ1-2 and V is TRBV5-4; D is uncertain. V was cut by 9 bases and J by 8 bases, with 20 bases left in between. This CDR3 has 13 residues. Germline V gene sequence: CDR1 SGHNT, CDR2 YYREEE (reference sequence). The DNA for the CDR3 is TGTGCCAACAGTCGACCGCTGATCAGGGGCTACACCTTC. Its translation: CANSRPLIRGYTF. Full variable domain (missing parts from reference TRBV5-4 and TRBJ1-2): ETGVTQSPTHLIKTRGQQVTLRCSSQSGHNTVSWYQQALGQGPQFIFQYYREEENGRGNFPPRFSGLQFPNYSSELNVNALELDDSALYLCANSRPLIRGYTFGSGTRLTVV.

The rearrangement joins TRBV11-2 to TRBJ2-1; possible D gene TRBD2, 6 bases. CDR3 length equals 13 residues. The germline CDR1 and CDR2 sequences are SGHAT and FQNNGV. V gave up 4 bases and J gave up 15 bases, with 19 bases separating them. The CDR3 reads CASSWTNGAERFF. The CDR3 region has the DNA TGTGCCAGCAGCTGGACTAACGGGGCAGAGAGGTTCTTC.

On this clonotype itself: Germline and junction disagree at one end, which may indicate a read error. This chain uses TRBV6-2 or TRBV6-3 with TRBJ1-5; D is uncertain. The better agreement between TRBJ2-3 and the DNA end casts doubt on the J call. The CDR3 contains 14 residues. CDR1 is MNHEY, CDR2 SVGEGT, per germline. As DNA, the CDR3 is TGTGCCACCAGTTACGGCGCCGGCAACCAGCCCCAGTATTTT. This encodes CATSYGAGNQPQYF.

This sequence joins TRBV6-5 and TRBJ1-1; tentatively, D is TRBD1 (6 bases). This CDR3 is 16 amino acids long. The V and J ends lost 7 bases and 0 bases respectively, with 18 bases between them. Germline CDR1 reads MNHEY; CDR2 reads SVGAGI. This chain's CDR3 is CASTTRPGHLNTEAFF. Written as DNA, the CDR3 is TGTGCCAGCACTACAAGACCGGGACATCTGAACACTGAAGCTTTCTTT.

This chain uses TRBV7-9 with TRBJ1-1; D unclear. The germline CDR1 and CDR2 sequences are SEHNR and FQNEAQ (reference sequence). Trimming shortened V by 2 bases and J by 4 bases, and 8 bases separated the two germline ends. CDR3 length: 13 amino acids. In DNA, the CDR3 is TGTGCCAGCAGCTTAATGATGGGCACTGAAGCTTTCTTT. Residues: CASSLMMGTEAFF.

A note on this clonotype: At one end, the junction sequence differs from germline, possibly due to a read error. The chain recombines TRBV11-3 with TRBJ2-7; D is perhaps TRBD2 (6 bases). The germline V gene encodes CDR1 SGHNT and CDR2 YENEEA. The CDR3 is 15 residues long. CDR3 region: CVNSLEPGGAWEQYF. The CDR3 DNA is TGTGTCAACAGCTTAGAACCGGGCGGGGCCTGGGAGCAGTACTTT.

Turning to this clonotype: Germline and junction disagree at one end, which may indicate a read error. This chain uses TRBV2 with TRBJ2-7, with TRBD2 identical over 8 bases. Germline V gene data show CDR1 as SNHLY and CDR2 as FYNNEI. The CDR3 extends over 17 amino acids. This chain's CDR3 is CTSSAAAGAAHAYEQYF. The CDR3 DNA follows: TGTACCAGCAGTGCGGCAGCGGGGGCAGCCCACGCCTACGAGCAATACTTC.

Comment on this clonotype: The junction shows a germline mismatch at one end, possibly a read error. V is TRBV11-2 and J is TRBJ2-2; possible D gene TRBD2, 5 bases. The CDR3 length is 13 residues. Germline values: CDR1 SGHAT, CDR2 FQNNGV. The DNA for the CDR3 is TGTTCCAGCAGCTTAGATAGTACTGGGGAGCTGCTTTTT. It yields the protein CSSSLDSTGELLF.

This clonotype was counted only a few times. J is TRBJ2-2 and V is TRBV28, with D hard to call. This CDR3 region has 15 residues. Trimming removed 3 bases from V and 4 bases from J, with 12 bases in between. CDR1 is MDHEN, CDR2 SYDVKM, per germline. CDR3 nucleotides: TGTGCCAGCAGTTTTGATAACAGACCCACCGGGGAGCTGTTTTTT. Protein: CASSFDNRPTGELFF.

As concerns this clonotype: A much larger clonotype is one base distant, so this may be a read error. The V call is TRBV4-2, the J call TRBJ1-1; unclear D gene. The V gene's germline CDR1 is LGHNA and CDR2 YNFKEQ. Trimming took off 0 bases at V and 2 bases at J, with 10 bases between the two ends. CDR3 length: 15 residues. The CDR3 sequence: CASSQEWNSNTEAFF. The DNA of the CDR3 is TGTGCCAGCAGCCAAGAGTGGAACAGTAACACTGAAGCTTTCTTT.

Concerning this clonotype: An end of the junction does not agree with germline; a read error may underlie this. V and J are TRBV5-1 and TRBJ2-2; tentatively, D is TRBD2 (6 bases). The V gene's germline CDR1 is SGHRS and CDR2 YFSETQ. The CDR3 extends over 13 amino acids. The CDR3 sequence: CACSFGGPGELFF. CDR3 coding DNA: TGCGCCTGCAGCTTCGGGGGTCCCGGGGAGCTGTTTTTT.